Following are 22 T cell receptor beta chains from one sample sequenced in a study of T-cell memory formation after mild COVID-19. TCRdb processed the 5' RACE reads anew with MiXCR; each CDR3 protein has one entry. The table records roughly 160,000 distinct CDR3 sequences, 10% to 15% of them present only once. The sequenced sample was PBMCs or a T cell subset sorted from them (not recorded which). The receptor source for this set is a man aged 18-30 years who had mild COVID-19 (a few samples of this study predate the infection). Cell type and time point are not known.

The chain joins TRBV5-1 to TRBJ1-4, with a weak D call TRBD1 (6 bases). This CDR3 spans 14 amino acids. From germline, CDR1 is SGHRS and CDR2 YFSETQ. Trimming pared 1 base from V and 3 bases from J, leaving 7 bases between. CDR3 sequence reads: CASSLKGANEKLFF. The DNA of the CDR3 is TGCGCCAGCAGCTTGAAGGGGGCTAATGAAAAACTGTTTTTT.

Only a few counts were recorded for this clonotype. The gene calls are TRBV6-5 and TRBJ2-1; 9 bases fit TRBD2. This CDR3 is 14 amino acids long. The V gene's germline CDR1 is MNHEY and CDR2 SVGAGI. V shed 7 bases and J 13 bases; nucleotides not matched to a gene: 14. The CDR3 region is CASTNSGGPRRQFF. DNA for the CDR3: TGTGCCAGCACCAACAGCGGGGGGCCCCGGAGACAGTTCTTC.

The chain is built from TRBV18 and TRBJ2-7; TRBD2 agrees at 8 bases. CDR1 and CDR2 from the germline V gene are KGHSH and LQKENI. After removal of 3 bases from V and 2 bases from J, the junction contained 3 bases not matched to a gene. The CDR3 consists of 14 residues. The CDR3 spells CASSPGAGAYEQYV. In DNA form, the CDR3 reads TGTGCCAGCTCACCCGGAGCGGGGGCCTACGAGCAGTACGTC.

This clonotype was observed a handful of times. The chain has TRBV6-1 and TRBJ2-3; D gene uncertain. V gave up 4 bases and J gave up 4 bases, with 6 bases separating them. The CDR3 loop spans 12 amino acids. CDR1 is MNHNS, CDR2 SASEGT, per germline. CDR3 sequence: CASSAWADTQYF. In DNA, the CDR3 is TGTGCCAGCAGTGCCTGGGCAGATACGCAGTATTTT.

J is TRBJ1-2 and V is TRBV29-1; D gene ambiguous. Trimming cost V 1 base and J 2 bases, with 11 bases left between them. The length of the CDR3 is 14 residues. Germline V gene data show CDR1 as SQVTM and CDR2 as ANQGSEA. The CDR3 DNA follows: TGCAGCGTTGAAGCAGGAGTAATGAACTATGGCTACACCTTC. This gives the protein CSVEAGVMNYGYTF.

This clonotype has a handful of counts. This chain uses TRBV20-1 with TRBJ1-1; tentatively, D is TRBD1 (5 bases). Trimming left V 6 bases short and J 10 bases short, with 18 bases between. The germline gives CDR1 DFQATT, CDR2 SNEGSKA (reference sequence). CDR3 length: 12 amino acids. The CDR3 spells CSALRQTLGAFF. DNA of the CDR3: TGCAGTGCCCTTCGACAGACCCTCGGAGCTTTCTTT.

This clonotype was seen more than once but under ten times. CDR3 amino acids: CASNVGTGAAGELFF. DNA of the CDR3: TGCGCCAGCAACGTGGGGACAGGGGCGGCCGGGGAGCTGTTTTTT. This sequence joins TRBV5-1 and TRBJ2-2, with 10 nucleotides matching TRBD1. CDR1 and CDR2 (germline): SGHRS, YFSETQ. V was pared by 6 bases and J by 6 bases, with 8 bases of the junction left unmatched. The CDR3 is made up of 15 amino acids. Full variable domain (rest looked up from reference TRBV5-1 and TRBJ2-2): KAGVTQTPRYLIKTRGQQVTLSCSPISGHRSVSWYQQTPGQGLQFLFEYFSETQRNKGNFPGRFSGRQFSNSRSEMNVSTLELGDSALYLCASNVGTGAAGELFFGEGSRLTVL.

This clonotype has just a few counts. The chain uses TRBV12-3 or TRBV12-4 and TRBJ1-2; D unclear. The V gene lost 5 bases and the J gene lost 4 bases, with 11 bases spanning the gap. This CDR3 has 13 amino acids. The CDR3 sequence is CASSSRGIYGYTF. The CDR3 DNA follows: TGTGCCAGCAGTAGTCGGGGTATCTATGGCTACACCTTC.

This clonotype was observed a handful of times. This rearrangement joins TRBV4-1 to TRBJ2-5; the D gene is possibly TRBD1 (5 bases). Per the germline V gene, CDR1 is MGHRA and CDR2 is YSYEKL. This CDR3 is 16 amino acids long. V was trimmed by 3 bases and J by 5 bases, leaving 19 bases between them. This chain's CDR3 is CASSQGWTYPGETQYF. The CDR3, as DNA: TGCGCCAGCAGCCAGGGCTGGACATACCCTGGGGAGACCCAGTACTTC.

This clonotype was found a few times. V and J are TRBV20-1 and TRBJ2-7; TRBD1 matches 7 bases. V dropped 0 bases and J dropped 3; count of bases not matched to a gene: 5. The CDR3 loop spans 14 amino acids. Germline V gene lookup returns CDR1 DFQATT and CDR2 SNEGSKA (reference sequence). The CDR3: CSARDRDSYYEQYF. CDR3 sequence (DNA): TGCAGTGCTAGAGATAGGGACAGCTACTACGAGCAGTACTTC.

This clonotype was seen a few times. The chain joins TRBV11-2 to TRBJ2-2, with 9 bases lining up with TRBD2. The CDR3 length is 15 residues. J gave up 10 bases and V 5 bases, and 11 bases lay outside the gene matches. The germline V gene has CDR1 SGHAT and CDR2 FQNNGV. The CDR3 loop is CASSQRGDGGEELFF. The CDR3 DNA reads as TGTGCCAGCAGCCAGCGGGGGGACGGGGGTGAGGAGCTGTTTTTT.

The chain has TRBV3-1 and TRBJ1-5; D ambiguous. Trimming stripped 3 bases from V and 5 bases from J, with 14 bases between. The germline CDR1 and CDR2 sequences are LGHDT and YNNKEL (reference sequence). This CDR3 comprises 15 residues. The CDR3 sequence is CASSHNAGRDQPQHF. CDR3 sequence (DNA): TGTGCCAGCAGCCACAACGCGGGAAGAGATCAGCCCCAGCATTTT.

This clonotype came up a few times. V gene TRBV5-1 combines with J gene TRBJ2-2; D is possibly TRBD2 (5 bases). The CDR3 is 15 amino acids. Germline CDR1 reads SGHRS; CDR2 reads YFSETQ. V was clipped by 5 bases and J by 5 bases, with 16 bases between them. CDR3 coding DNA: TGCGCCAGCAGTCGCACATGGTCGGGGACCGGGGAGCTGTTTTTT. It specifies CASSRTWSGTGELFF.

This clonotype has only a few counts. A much larger clone lies one base from this, so it may be a read error. V is TRBV5-1 and J is TRBJ2-1, with D maybe TRBD2 (6 bases). The CDR3 is 17 amino acids. Trimming cost V 5 bases and J 3 bases, with 21 bases left between them. The germline CDR1 and CDR2 sequences are SGHRS and YFSETQ. The CDR3 DNA sequence: TGCGCCAGCAGGGACCTGACCGGGACTCATATCTACAATGAGCAGTTCTTC. It specifies CASRDLTGTHIYNEQFF.

V gene TRBV6-6 combines with J gene TRBJ2-2; TRBD1 agrees at 9 bases. V trimming: 5 bases; J trimming: 4 bases; junction bases outside the gene matches: 8. From germline, CDR1 is MNHNY and CDR2 SVGAGI (reference sequence). There are 16 residues in the CDR3. CDR3 residues: CASSPGTGPLTGELFF. CDR3 sequence (DNA): TGTGCCAGCAGTCCCGGGACAGGGCCCCTCACCGGGGAGCTGTTTTTT.

The chain links TRBV20-1 to TRBJ1-1, with D perhaps TRBD1 (6 bases). Trimming removed 7 bases from V and 1 base from J, with 13 bases in between. From germline, CDR1 is DFQATT and CDR2 SNEGSKA (reference sequence). The CDR3 totals 13 residues. CDR3 residues: CSGHRQANTEAFF. The CDR3 nucleotides are TGCAGTGGGCACCGACAGGCGAACACTGAAGCTTTCTTT.

The rearrangement uses TRBV4-3 and TRBJ1-2, with D possibly matching TRBD1 (5 bases). Trimming took 0 bases from V and 5 from J, leaving 10 bases between them. The CDR3 has 14 amino acids. Germline V gene lookup returns CDR1 LGHNA and CDR2 YSLEER. CDR3 sequence (DNA): TGCGCCAGCAGCCAAGATCCGGCAGGGTATGGCTACACCTTC. Residues: CASSQDPAGYGYTF.

Only a few counts were recorded for this clonotype. The V call is TRBV20-1, the J call TRBJ2-7; maybe TRBD1 (6 bases). Germline CDR1 DFQATT, CDR2 SNEGSKA (reference sequence). Trimming pared 3 bases from V and 3 bases from J, leaving 9 bases between. The CDR3 is made up of 12 amino acids. CDR3 coding DNA: TGCAGTGCTAGTAGGACAGACTACGAGCAGTACTTC. This gives the protein CSASRTDYEQYF.

The genes are TRBV5-1 and TRBJ1-2, with D hard to call. The CDR3 length is 16 residues. The V gene lost 0 bases and the J gene lost 8 bases, with 20 bases spanning the gap. Germline V gives CDR1 SGHRS, CDR2 YFSETQ. The CDR3 DNA sequence: TGCGCCAGCAGCTTGGAAAGGGTTCGGTCTGATGCGGGCTACACCTTC. Its translation is CASSLERVRSDAGYTF.

J is TRBJ2-2 and V is TRBV21-1; TRBD1 was called by the table and not checked on the DNA. TRBV21-1 is labeled a pseudogene. The CDR3 sequence is 13 residues long. The CDR3 sequence: CAAPGSPPGELFF. As DNA, the CDR3 is TGTGCCGCGCCAGGATCCCCGCCCGGGGAGCTGTTTTTT.

The chain combines TRBV12-5 with TRBJ2-3, with D perhaps TRBD2 (5 bases). Germline CDR1 and CDR2: LGHNT and FRNRAP. V lost 7 bases to trimming and J lost 3 bases, with 11 bases between them. The CDR3 has 13 amino acids. CDR3 bases: TGTGCTAGTGTTGGACCGGGAACAGATACGCAGTATTTT. Its translation: CASVGPGTDTQYF.

The chain joins TRBV5-1 to TRBJ2-6; possibly TRBD1 for D (6 bases). The V gene lost 4 bases and the J gene lost 2 bases, with 13 bases spanning the gap. CDR3 length: 16 amino acids. CDR1 and CDR2 (germline): SGHRS, YFSETQ. As DNA, the CDR3 is TGCGCCAGCAGCGCACAGGGCGCCCCTGGGGCCAACGTCCTGACTTTC. This gives the protein CASSAQGAPGANVLTF.